The 9 T cell receptor beta chains given below trace back to one sample, sequenced in a study of T cell responses to AZD1222 COVID-19 vaccine. Sequencing was performed with immunoSEQ multiplex PCR; in TCRdb, only in-frame clones are kept and a portion is missing. The sample holds tens of thousands of clones, approximately 90% seen once. This specimen was peripheral blood, taken 28 days after the second AZD1222 dose. Receptors originate from an adult who received the AZD1222 COVID-19 vaccine.

The genes are TRBV2 and TRBJ2-5; no definite D call. Germline V lookup: CDR1 SNHLY, CDR2 FYNNEI. With 5 bases removed from V and 4 bases from J, the gap between germline ends came to 5 bases. CDR3 length: 11 residues. The CDR3 bases are TGTGCCAGCAGTCCTTTAGAGACCCAGTACTTC. This encodes CASSPLETQYF.

The CDR3 protein is CASSPYTGAISGNTIYF. The DNA of the CDR3 is TGTGCCAGCTCACCCTATACAGGGGCGATCTCTGGAAACACCATATATTTT. V usage is TRBV18 and J usage is TRBJ1-3; 7 bases agree with TRBD1. The CDR3 runs to 17 residues. Per the germline V gene, CDR1 is KGHSH and CDR2 is LQKENI. V lost 3 bases, J lost 0 bases, and 8 bases stayed unmatched.

This chain uses TRBV5-1 with TRBJ2-3; no clear D gene. Germline lookup yields CDR1 SGHRS and CDR2 YFSETQ. The CDR3 contains 13 residues. Trimming left V 4 bases short and J 5 bases short, with 11 bases between. As DNA, the CDR3 is TGCGCCAGCAGCCAGGATGGGGAAGATACGCAGTATTTT. It specifies CASSQDGEDTQYF.

A single count supports this clone. The J gene is TRBJ1-1, the V gene TRBV28, with D tentatively TRBD1 (5 bases). The CDR3 has 14 residues. CDR1 MDHEN and CDR2 SYDVKM come from the germline V gene. The V end lost 0 bases, the J end lost 4 bases, and 9 bases lay between the germline ends. In DNA form, the CDR3 reads TGTGCCAGCAGTTTATGGGGGGGGAGCACTGAAGCTTTCTTT. Protein sequence: CASSLWGGSTEAFF.

The chain carries TRBV6-4 and TRBJ1-2; tentatively, D is TRBD1 (5 bases). This CDR3 has 17 amino acids. CDR1 is MRHNA and CDR2 is SNTAGT in the germline V gene. V was trimmed by 0 bases and J by 4 bases, leaving 18 bases between them. The DNA of the CDR3 is TGTGCCAGCAGTGACTCGATCAATAAGGGGAGCACCTATGGCTACACCTTC. This sequence encodes CASSDSINKGSTYGYTF.

The chain combines TRBV6-5 with TRBJ2-7; D is undetermined. CDR1 is MNHEY and CDR2 is SVGAGI in the germline V gene. There are 14 residues in the CDR3. With 2 bases removed from V and 0 bases from J, the gap between germline ends came to 8 bases. CDR3 in amino acids: CASSYGPSSYEQYF. CDR3 sequence (DNA): TGTGCCAGCAGTTACGGCCCGAGCTCCTACGAGCAGTACTTC.

V is TRBV3-1 (or the pseudogene TRBV3-2) and J is TRBJ2-3, with 7 nucleotides matching TRBD1. The CDR3 runs 14 residues. CDR1 and CDR2 (germline): LGHDT, YNNKEL (reference sequence). V shed 0 bases, J shed 8 bases, and the junction held 5 bases outside the gene matches. CDR3 sequence reads: CASSQEISGGTQYF. In nucleotides, the CDR3 is TGTGCCAGCAGCCAAGAAATTTCAGGGGGTACGCAGTATTTT.

The CDR3 is CASSYFGRDSYNEQFF. The CDR3 DNA reads as TGTGCCAGCAGTTACTTTGGGCGGGACTCCTACAATGAGCAGTTCTTC. V is TRBV6-6 and J is TRBJ2-1; a possible D gene is TRBD2 (6 bases). The CDR3 totals 16 residues. The V end was cut by 1 base, the J end by 0 bases, with 10 bases between. Looked up from germline, CDR1 is MNHNY and CDR2 is SVGAGI (reference sequence).

The rearrangement links TRBV6-1 to TRBJ1-6; 7 bases are a match to TRBD1. The V gene's germline CDR1 is MNHNS and CDR2 SASEGT. This CDR3 comprises 15 residues. J lost 7 bases, V lost 0 bases, and 3 bases had no gene match. In DNA form, the CDR3 reads TGTGCCAGCAGTGAAGCGGGACAGCGCAATTCACCCCTCCACTTT. As protein: CASSEAGQRNSPLHF.